This T cell receptor (beta chain) was identified in a study of T-cell memory formation after mild COVID-19. Across the whole study: Largely, the TCR clusters proved donor specific. Study-wide findings and caveats: Among clones peaking at day 37 in the second wave, SARS-CoV-2 specificity remained unconfirmed. There were some responding clones in pre-infection memory, which suggested that cross-reactive memory had joined.

This clonotype was detected only a few times. Its antigen is as yet unknown. Barcoded TCR alpha and TCR beta cDNA libraries with UMIs came from 5'RACE using constant-segment primers. Via MiXCR, TCRdb re-called the 5' RACE reads, giving one row per CDR3 protein. The sample contains more than 200,000 distinct CDR3 sequences, over 15% of which appear only once. Germline V gene lookup returns CDR1 KGHSH and CDR2 LQKENI. V shed 5 bases, J shed 8 bases, and the junction held 2 bases outside the gene matches. The CDR3 is 12 residues long. The specimen was PBMCs or a T cell subset sorted from them (not recorded which). The gene calls are TRBV18 and TRBJ2-1; 8 bases fit TRBD2. This clonotype originated in a young man who had mild COVID-19 (a few samples of this study predate the infection). Cell type and time point are not known. CDR3 sequence: CASSSGGDEQFF. CDR3 coding DNA: TGTGCCAGCTCATCGGGAGGGGATGAGCAGTTCTTC.